This TCR beta chain was captured in a study of OX40 agonist ivuxolimab in advanced cancers. Study background: Three patients, one with hepatocellular carcinoma and two with cutaneous melanoma, responded partially. Study-level points and caveats: There were also nonresponders showing low normalized T-cell clonal expansion.

The CDR3 sequence is 13 residues long. Germline values: CDR1 SQVTM, CDR2 ANQGSEA. V shed 4 bases and J shed 0 bases, with 10 bases lying between them. This clone came up once. Its target is not known. The method was immunoSEQ multiplex PCR; TCRdb's version includes in-frame clones alone and lacks a portion of them. The table shows tens of thousands of clones, with roughly 86% occurring only once. The TCR sequence derives from an adult with an advanced solid tumor such as melanoma, head and neck, liver or kidney cancer. Sequenced material: CD4+ or CD8+ T cells sorted from blood, taken in a trial of the OX40 agonist ivuxolimab. V is TRBV29-1 and J is TRBJ2-7, with D unclear. The CDR3 nucleotides are TGCAGCGTTGCTGGGAAGAACTCCTACGAGCAGTACTTC. Encoded protein: CSVAGKNSYEQYF.